These T cell receptor beta chains were read from a single sample in a study of siplizumab effects on memory and regulatory T cells. The protocol was immunoSEQ multiplex PCR, while the TCRdb copy is restricted to in-frame clones and leaves out a portion. The table includes 90,000 to 140,000 clones, just over 90% detected once. The source material was CD4+ T cells sorted from blood. These receptors all come from a human donor in good health. CDR3s include the opening cysteine and the closing phenylalanine or tryptophan. Fields, in order: D gene, V gene, clone size, J gene, CDR3 DNA, CDR3 protein. The D gene is left open where the match is weak. The size field is filled for only some rows; it gives once, few, many or a size class.

>-|TRBV6-1|-|TRBJ1-5
TGTGCCAGCAGTGAACGGAAGGGAGGGAGTCAGCCCCAGCATTTT
CASSERKGGSQPQHF
>-|TRBV6-5|-|TRBJ2-7
TGTGCCAGCAGCAAATTCACTCGGGCCTACGAGCAGTACTTC
CASSKFTRAYEQYF
>-|TRBV4-2|once|TRBJ2-2
TGTGCCAGCACAAAACACAGGGAAGAGAACACCGGGGAGCTGTTTTTT
CASTKHREENTGELFF
>-|TRBV6-5|-|TRBJ2-1
TGTGCCAGCAGTTACTCGCAGGGCTACAATGAGCAGTTCTTC
CASSYSQGYNEQFF
>TRBD1|TRBV6-5|-|TRBJ1-1
TGTGCCAGCAGTGGGCGACAGGGTTACACTGAAGCTTTCTTT
CASSGRQGYTEAFF
>-|TRBV2|-|TRBJ1-4
TGTGCCAGCAGGACTATAACAGGAAATTTAGAAAAACTGTTTTTT
CASRTITGNLEKLFF
>-|TRBV27|-|TRBJ2-7
TGTGCCAGCAGTTCGGGAGACAGGCCGGTCCACGAGCAGTACTTC
CASSSGDRPVHEQYF
>TRBD1|TRBV20-1|-|TRBJ1-1
TGCAGTGCTCCGACAGGGGTTGAAGCTTTCTTT
CSAPTGVEAFF
>TRBD1|TRBV6-1|-|TRBJ1-5
TGTGCCAGCAGTGAAATGGGGACAGCAGGCCAGCCCCAGCATTTT
CASSEMGTAGQPQHF
>-|TRBV6-5|-|TRBJ1-1
TGTGCCAGCAGTTACAGCCGGGACGGATTAAACACTGAAGCTTTCTTT
CASSYSRDGLNTEAFF
>TRBD2|TRBV11-3|-|TRBJ2-3
TGTGCCAGCAGCTTAGATCTTACTAGCGAGATTCGCACAGATACGCAGTATTTT
CASSLDLTSEIRTDTQYF
>TRBD1|TRBV27|-|TRBJ1-1
TGTGCCAGCAGTTTGGGACAGGGGGCTTTGAACACTGAAGCTTTCTTT
CASSLGQGALNTEAFF
>-|TRBV14|few|TRBJ1-2
TGTGCCAGCAGCCAAGGGTCTCCAGGGGTTAGCTATGGCTACACCTTC
CASSQGSPGVSYGYTF
>TRBD1|TRBV5-1|-|TRBJ2-1
TGCGCCAGCAGCTTGGTTGGACAGGGGACCCAAACTGAGCAGTTCTTC
CASSLVGQGTQTEQFF
>TRBD1|TRBV18|-|TRBJ2-5
TGTGCCAGCTCCGTAGTAACAGGGGAAGAGACCCAGTACTTC
CASSVVTGEETQYF
>TRBD1|TRBV30|-|TRBJ1-1
TGTGCCGCTAGGACAGGGCCCAACACTGAAGCTTTCTTT
CAARTGPNTEAFF
>-|TRBV9|-|TRBJ1-1
TGTGCCAGCAGCGTAGAGGGCGGTCCCGGGGAAGCTTTCTTT
CASSVEGGPGEAFF
>TRBD1|TRBV2|-|TRBJ2-2
TGTGCCAGCAGGGGACAGACGAACACCGGGGAGCTGTTTTTT
CASRGQTNTGELFF
>-|TRBV6-6|-|TRBJ2-2
TGTGCCAGCAGCCCTACAAACACTAACACCGGGGAGCTGTTTTTT
CASSPTNTNTGELFF
>TRBD1|TRBV4-1|once|TRBJ2-7
TGCGCCAGCAGCCGGCAGGGGGGGACAGGGGAATACGAGCAGTACTTC
CASSRQGGTGEYEQYF
>-|TRBV10-3|once|TRBJ2-7
TGTGCCATCGGGGGGTTCTACGAGCAGTACTTC
CAIGGFYEQYF
>TRBD2|TRBV2|-|TRBJ2-1
TGTGCCAGCAGTGAAGCCGGATTAGCGGGGGGGAGTTACAATGAGCAGTTCTTC
CASSEAGLAGGSYNEQFF
>TRBD1|TRBV9|-|TRBJ1-6
TGTGCCAGCAGCGTAGGCGAGGGGGCCAATTCACCCCTCCACTTT
CASSVGEGANSPLHF
>-|TRBV7-9|-|TRBJ1-2
TGTGCCAGCAGCTTATCTGGGGCGCTGGTCGGCTACACCTTC
CASSLSGALVGYTF
>-|TRBV30|-|TRBJ1-1
TGTGCCTGGAGTCTTTCAGGGTACACTGAAGCTTTCTTT
CAWSLSGYTEAFF
>-|TRBV6-1|-|TRBJ2-7
TGTGCCAGCAGCTTCTCCTACGAGCAGTACTTC
CASSFSYEQYF
>TRBD1|TRBV5-5|-|TRBJ2-5
TGTGCCAGCAGCTTGGCCGGGACAGGGCAAGAGACCCAGTACTTC
CASSLAGTGQETQYF
>TRBD1|TRBV4-1|-|TRBJ1-1
TGCGCCAGCAGCCAAGACAGGGGGCTTACTGAAGCTTTCTTT
CASSQDRGLTEAFF
>-|TRBV2|-|TRBJ2-3
TGTGCCAGCAGTGAATTTTACGGGACCCCGTCAGATACGCAGTATTTT
CASSEFYGTPSDTQYF
>TRBD2|TRBV30|-|TRBJ2-7
TGTGCCTATTCGGGACTAGCGGGGGGCCCGGGCGAGCAGTACTTC
CAYSGLAGGPGEQYF
>-|TRBV6-1|-|TRBJ2-7
TGTGCCAGCACTAGAAGCCCCCCATACGAGCAGTACTTC
CASTRSPPYEQYF
>TRBD1|TRBV18|-|TRBJ1-5
TGTGCCAGCTCACGTGACAGGGACCAGCCCCAGCATTTT
CASSRDRDQPQHF
>TRBD2|TRBV7-8|-|TRBJ2-1
TGTGCCAGCAGCCTACTAGCGGGTGAGAATGAGCAGTTCTTC
CASSLLAGENEQFF
>-|TRBV5-1|-|TRBJ2-1
TGCGCCAGCAGCTGGGACGGCTCCTACAATGAGCAGTTCTTC
CASSWDGSYNEQFF
>-|TRBV6-1|-|TRBJ1-6
TGTGCCAGCAAAGACAGAAGCTCCTATAATTCACCCCTCCACTTT
CASKDRSSYNSPLHF
>-|TRBV7-6|-|TRBJ1-5
TGTGCCAGCAGTGAGATGGAGGGTCAGCCCCAGCATTTT
CASSEMEGQPQHF
>TRBD2|TRBV6-6|once|TRBJ2-3
TGTGCCAGCAGTTACCGAGCGGGGGGCAAGACAGATACGCAGTATTTT
CASSYRAGGKTDTQYF
>TRBD1|TRBV2|-|TRBJ1-4
TGTGCCAGCAGCCAACGACAGGGATCCACTAATGAAAAACTGTTTTTT
CASSQRQGSTNEKLFF
>-|TRBV18|-|TRBJ1-5
TGTGCCAGCTCACCACTTCAGGCAGGGCTTAGCAATCAGCCCCAGCATTTT
CASSPLQAGLSNQPQHF
>-|TRBV6-5|-|TRBJ2-5
TGTGCCAGCAGTCCCGGGGGAGTCGAGACCCAGTACTTC
CASSPGGVETQYF
>TRBD1|TRBV6-6|-|TRBJ1-1
TGTGCCAGCAGTGGGGGACAGGGGCGGACTGAAGCTTTCTTT
CASSGGQGRTEAFF
>-|TRBV7-9|once|TRBJ1-6
TGTGCCAGCAGCTTAGCGCGGGCCCTCGCGGGGCCCCTCCACTTT
CASSLARALAGPLHF
>-|TRBV9|-|TRBJ2-7
TGTGCCAGCAGCCCTGGACCTCGCCACGAGCAGTACTTC
CASSPGPRHEQYF
>-|TRBV10-3|once|TRBJ2-3
TGTGCCCTTCAAGCGGGCTCGAATGGGGATACGCAGTATTTT
CALQAGSNGDTQYF
>TRBD2|TRBV30|-|TRBJ2-4
TGTGCCTGGACCGGGGGGGCCAAAAACATTCAGTACTTC
CAWTGGAKNIQYF
>-|TRBV5-5|-|TRBJ2-1
TGTGCCAGCAGCTTGGTGGGACAAGTCTACAATGAGCAGTTCTTC
CASSLVGQVYNEQFF